What follows is one T cell receptor (beta chain) and its context. Its target is not known. This sample stems from a study of cytomegalovirus exposure and HLA in healthy donors. As for the study in general: The roughly 700 first-cohort repertoires shared a platform with the approximately 120 validation repertoires, as reported in a later analysis. Study results and limitations: Confirmation in vitro established that a few CMV-associated chains were specific for CMV antigens. For most TCR sequences rarity was the rule, although some public TCRs occurred in many donors.

The V end lost 7 bases, the J end lost 9 bases, and 22 bases lay between the germline ends. The germline gives CDR1 SGHDT, CDR2 YYEEEE. This CDR3 spans 15 amino acids. Assay: immunoSEQ multiplex PCR; the TCRdb copy retains only in-frame clones and omits some. The table shows about 130,000 clones, with 89% occurring only once. The clonotype comes from a woman aged 18-29 years in good health and CMV-seronegative. The source material was PBMCs. The chain recombines TRBV5-6 with TRBJ1-4, with D possibly being TRBD1 (6 bases). The CDR3 loop is CASRLTGQTNQKLFF. The DNA of the CDR3 is TGTGCCAGCCGGCTAACGGGACAAACAAATCAAAAACTGTTTTTT.